Sequencing of this T cell receptor beta chain was carried out in a study of OX40 agonist ivuxolimab in advanced cancers. About the research overall: An agonistic anti-OX40 (CD134) antibody, ivuxolimab, was used to treat the patients. Patients undergoing dose escalation presented with hepatocellular carcinoma, melanoma, renal cell or head and neck cancer. General study results and limits: At 0.1 to 3.0 mg/kg and by week 6, CD4+ and CD8+ T cells in the blood had expanded clonally.

Libraries were prepared by immunoSEQ multiplex PCR; TCRdb keeps only in-frame clonotypes and omits some of them. The sample lists 15,000 to 25,000 clones, 75% to 85% occurring once. The sample holds a few counts of this clone. Its antigen is undetermined. Trimming cost V 4 bases and J 1 base; bases outside gene matches: 9. Germline V gives CDR1 MGHRA, CDR2 YSYEKL. This CDR3 comprises 16 residues. The specimen was CD4+ or CD8+ T cells sorted from blood, collected in a trial of the OX40 agonist ivuxolimab. The origin of this receptor is an adult with an advanced solid tumor such as melanoma, head and neck, liver or kidney cancer. This sequence joins TRBV4-1 and TRBJ1-1; TRBD1 agrees at 7 bases. Here the CDR3 DNA reads TGCGCCAGCAGCCCCATTTACAGGGGCTCGAACACTGAAGCTTTCTTT. Its translation is CASSPIYRGSNTEAFF.